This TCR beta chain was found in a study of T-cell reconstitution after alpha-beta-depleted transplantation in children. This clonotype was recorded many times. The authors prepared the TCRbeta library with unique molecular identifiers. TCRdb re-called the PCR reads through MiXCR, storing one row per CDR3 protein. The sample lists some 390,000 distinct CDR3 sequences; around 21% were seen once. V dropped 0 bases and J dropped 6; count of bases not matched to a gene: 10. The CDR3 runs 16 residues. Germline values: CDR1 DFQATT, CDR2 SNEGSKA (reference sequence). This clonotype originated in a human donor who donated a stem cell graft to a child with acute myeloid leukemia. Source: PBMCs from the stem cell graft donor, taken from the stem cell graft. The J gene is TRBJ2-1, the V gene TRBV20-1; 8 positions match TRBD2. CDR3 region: CSARDFTTGTSNEQFF. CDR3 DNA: TGCAGTGCTAGAGATTTTACGACTGGGACTAGCAATGAGCAGTTCTTC.